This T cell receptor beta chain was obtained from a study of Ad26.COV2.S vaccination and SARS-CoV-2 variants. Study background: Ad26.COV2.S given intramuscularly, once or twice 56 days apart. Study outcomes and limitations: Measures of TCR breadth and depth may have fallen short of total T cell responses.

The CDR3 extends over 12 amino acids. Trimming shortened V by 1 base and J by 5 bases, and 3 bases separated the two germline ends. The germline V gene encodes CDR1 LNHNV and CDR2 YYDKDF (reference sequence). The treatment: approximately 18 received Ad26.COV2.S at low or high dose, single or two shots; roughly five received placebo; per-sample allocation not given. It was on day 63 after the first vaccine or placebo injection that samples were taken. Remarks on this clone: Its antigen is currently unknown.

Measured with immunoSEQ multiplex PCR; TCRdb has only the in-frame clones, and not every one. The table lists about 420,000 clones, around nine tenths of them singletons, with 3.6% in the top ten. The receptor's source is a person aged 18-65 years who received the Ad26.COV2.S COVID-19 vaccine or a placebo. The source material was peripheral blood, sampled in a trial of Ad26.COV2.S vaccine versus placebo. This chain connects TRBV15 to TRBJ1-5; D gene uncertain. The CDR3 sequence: CATSRVDQPQHF. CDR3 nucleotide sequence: TGTGCCACCAGCAGAGTTGATCAGCCCCAGCATTTT. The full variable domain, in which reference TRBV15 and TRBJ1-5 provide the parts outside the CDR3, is DAMVIQNPRYQVTQFGKPVTLSCSQTLNHNVMYWYQQKSSQAPKLLFHYYDKDFNNEADTPDNFQSRRPNTSFCFLDIRSPGLGDTAMYLCATSRVDQPQHFGDGTRLSIL.